A selection of T cell receptor beta chains follows, all from one sample in a study of primary melanoma T cells and metastatic recurrence. Sequencing used immunoSEQ multiplex PCR; TCRdb keeps in-frame clones, though not all of them. The sample has approximately 3,200 clones, approximately 82% seen once. Sequenced input: melanoma tumor tissue. The receptors shown here come from a human donor with melanoma. The CDR3 runs from the conserved cysteine through the conserved F or W. The order of the fields is D gene, J gene, clone size, V gene, CDR3 DNA, CDR3 protein. A D gene is named only where the DNA matches it firmly. Size values are once, few and many counts, or a class for expanded clones, and some rows have none.

-	TRBJ2-7	-	TRBV28	TGTGCCAGCAGTTTGCTATTCTACAGGGCCTACCCCTACGAGCAGTACTTC	CASSLLFYRAYPYEQYF
-	TRBJ2-5	once	TRBV12-2	TGTGCCACCTCAAGCGGGGGCGGACGTGAGACCCAGTACTTC	CATSSGGGRETQYF
-	TRBJ2-2	-	TRBV6-8	TGTGCCAGCAGCCTTGGAACCGGGGAGCTGTTTTTT	CASSLGTGELFF
-	TRBJ1-4	-	TRBV1	TGCGCCAGCAGCGACCGGGACAGGGTTAATGAAAAACTGTTTTTT	CASSDRDRVNEKLFF
-	TRBJ1-2	-	TRBV7-7	TGTGCCAGCAGCATCCCTCAGGCGGGTACAAACTATGGCTACACCTTC	CASSIPQAGTNYGYTF
TRBD2	TRBJ2-7	-	TRBV11-3	TGTGCCAGCAGCCTACAACTAGCGGGAGGCTCCTACGAGCAGTACTTC	CASSLQLAGGSYEQYF
-	TRBJ2-6	-	TRBV28	TGTGCCAGCAGCCTGAGTCCCCACGCCTACCTCTCTGGGGCCAACGTCCTGACTTTC	CASSLSPHAYLSGANVLTF
-	TRBJ2-7	large	TRBV6-8	TGTGCCAGCAGTTCTTGGGGGTGGAAAAACGAGCAGTACTTC	CASSSWGWKNEQYF
TRBD1	TRBJ1-2	-	TRBV18	TGTGCCAGCTCACCAGGGACAGTCTATGGCTACACCTTC	CASSPGTVYGYTF
-	TRBJ1-5	-	TRBV6-8	TGTGCCAGCGGGCCCGGGAGTTTGAGCAATCAGCCCCAGCATTTT	CASGPGSLSNQPQHF
-	TRBJ2-3	once	TRBV15	TGTGCCACCAGCAGAGACAGATCTAGCACAGATACGCAGTATTTT	CATSRDRSSTDTQYF
TRBD2	TRBJ2-2	-	TRBV19	TGTGCCAGTAGTATTGCGGGAGGTTCCACCGGGGAGCTGTTTTTT	CASSIAGGSTGELFF
TRBD1	TRBJ2-2	-	TRBV19	TGTGCCAGTAGTAACCGGAACAGGGGGTCAGGGGAGCTGTTTTTT	CASSNRNRGSGELFF
-	TRBJ2-1	-	TRBV7-8	TGTGCCAGCAGCTTAGAGAGGGGGAATGAGCAGTTCTTC	CASSLERGNEQFF
-	TRBJ1-1	-	TRBV6-8	TGTGCCAGCTACAGGTGGGGAACTTACACTGAAGCTTTCTTT	CASYRWGTYTEAFF
TRBD2	TRBJ2-3	-	TRBV11-3	TGTGCCAGCAGCTCAAGAGATGGCGGGAGACCCACAGATACGCAGTATTTT	CASSSRDGGRPTDTQYF
-	TRBJ2-5	-	TRBV6-8	TGTGCCAGCAGTTACTTGGGAGAGGAGACCCAGTACTTC	CASSYLGEETQYF
-	TRBJ1-1	-	TRBV1	TGCGCCAGCAGCCAACGAACTCTGAACACTGAAGCTTTCTTT	CASSQRTLNTEAFF